The 8 T cell receptor beta chains given below trace back to one sample, sequenced in a study of CD8 T cells in ankylosing spondylitis (dated by TCRdb to between 2016 and 2019). To prepare the library, 5' RACE was applied. The run used an Illumina HiSeq 2500. TCRdb handled the public reads itself, with Q25 trimming in fastp and clone calling in MiXCR, and kept productive beta chains. CDR3 protein sequences are deduplicated, and each keeps its most common genes and DNA. A total of roughly 160,000 distinct CDR3 sequences appear in this sample, around a tenth of them only once. The leading ten clones occupy about 29% of the sample. Sequencing input: blood, either unsorted or a sorted T cell fraction (not recorded which). The origin of the receptors is a male donor with ankylosing spondylitis or in good health (not recorded which).

With regard to this clonotype: A read error is possible here, since a much larger clone lies one base away. A read error is likely, as this CDR3 ends without the conserved phenylalanine or tryptophan. The rearrangement uses TRBV6-1 and TRBJ1-5; 9 bases match TRBD1. V gave up 3 bases and J gave up 5 bases; unmatched junction bases: 5. CDR3 length equals 15 residues. From germline, CDR1 is MNHNS and CDR2 SASEGT. The DNA of the CDR3 is TGTGCCAGCAGTGAGACAGGGGGAGTGGATCAGCCCCAGCATTCT. As protein: CASSETGGVDQPQHS.

This clonotype has a handful of counts. This chain uses TRBV12-3 or TRBV12-4 with TRBJ2-5; no clear D. Trimming took off 2 bases at V and 0 bases at J, with 13 bases between the two ends. CDR3 length equals 16 residues. CDR3 sequence reads: CASSLRHSTNQETQYF. The CDR3 nucleotides are TGTGCCAGCAGTTTAAGACATAGTACCAACCAAGAGACCCAGTACTTC.

This clonotype has a single count. Just one base apart from a much larger clone, this may be a read error. The CDR3 ends on some other residue instead of the conserved phenylalanine or tryptophan, so this is likely a read error. The chain links TRBV12-3 or TRBV12-4 to TRBJ2-1; 8 nucleotides line up with TRBD2. The CDR3 totals 17 residues. V lost 4 bases and J lost 5; bases outside the gene matches: 13. CDR3: CASSSSSGISSNNEQFL. The CDR3 DNA sequence: TGTGCCAGCAGTTCTAGTAGCGGGATATCGTCAAACAATGAGCAGTTCCTC.

This clonotype was detected a few times. This chain joins TRBV6-2 or TRBV6-3 and TRBJ2-1; weak D call: TRBD1 (5 bases). The V end lost 6 bases, the J end lost 0 bases, and 15 bases lay between the germline ends. The length of the CDR3 is 16 residues. Germline V gene data show CDR1 as MNHEY and CDR2 as SVGEGT. CDR3 nucleotide sequence: TGTGCCAGCAGCCACAGGCAGGGTAGCTCCTACAATGAGCAGTTCTTC. Amino acid sequence: CASSHRQGSSYNEQFF.

This clonotype was counted a few times. The chain employs TRBV14 and TRBJ2-1, with 8 bases matching TRBD2. J gave up 6 bases and V 1 base, and 8 bases lay outside the gene matches. CDR1 and CDR2 (germline): SGHDN, FVKESK. This CDR3 region has 16 residues. The CDR3 protein is CASSQAVGRARNEQFF. The CDR3 DNA follows: TGTGCCAGCAGCCAAGCCGTCGGGAGGGCCCGCAATGAGCAGTTCTTC.

This clonotype was counted a few times. The chain couples TRBV9 to TRBJ2-7; a weak D match, TRBD2 (5 bases). V was clipped by 0 bases and J by 3 bases, with 13 bases between them. The CDR3 consists of 15 residues. CDR1 and CDR2 (germline): SGDLS, YYNGEE. DNA for the CDR3: TGTGCCAGCAGCGTAGGTCGAGGGTCCTTCTACGAGCAGTACTTC. It translates to CASSVGRGSFYEQYF.

The table lists this clonotype with a few counts. The rearrangement uses TRBV6-4 and TRBJ2-3; D may be TRBD2 (5 bases). The germline CDR1 and CDR2 sequences are MRHNA and SNTAGT. V gave up 3 bases and J gave up 8 bases, with 12 bases separating them. This CDR3 contains 13 residues. CDR3 residues: CASSESQAGTQYF. As DNA, the CDR3 is TGTGCCAGCAGTGAATCCCAGGCGGGTACGCAGTATTTT.

This clonotype was observed many times. This rearrangement joins TRBV20-1 to TRBJ2-1; D is perhaps TRBD2 (6 bases). V was trimmed by 1 base and J by 5 bases, leaving 12 bases between them. Germline-derived CDR1 and CDR2 are DFQATT and SNEGSKA (reference sequence). The CDR3 sequence is 14 residues long. As DNA, the CDR3 is TGCAGTGCTAGAGGACTAGGGATGAACAATGAGCAGTTCTTC. Its translation is CSARGLGMNNEQFF.